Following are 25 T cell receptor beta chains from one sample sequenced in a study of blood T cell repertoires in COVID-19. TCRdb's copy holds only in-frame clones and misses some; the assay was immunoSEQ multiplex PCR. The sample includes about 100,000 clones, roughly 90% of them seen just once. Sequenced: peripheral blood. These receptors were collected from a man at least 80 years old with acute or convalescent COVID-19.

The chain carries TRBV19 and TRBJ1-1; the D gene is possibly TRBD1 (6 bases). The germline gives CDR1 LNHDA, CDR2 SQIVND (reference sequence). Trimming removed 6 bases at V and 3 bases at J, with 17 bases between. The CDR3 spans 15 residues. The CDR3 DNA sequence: TGTGCCAGTAGGAGGACCAAAAACAGGGACACTGAAGCTTTCTTT. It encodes CASRRTKNRDTEAFF.

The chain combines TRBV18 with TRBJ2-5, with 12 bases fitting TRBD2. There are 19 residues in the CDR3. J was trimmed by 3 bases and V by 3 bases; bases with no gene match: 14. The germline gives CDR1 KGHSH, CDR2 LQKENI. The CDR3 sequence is CASSPRLAGVPDTKETQYF. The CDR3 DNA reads TGTGCCAGCTCACCCCGACTAGCGGGAGTCCCCGACACGAAAGAGACCCAGTACTTC.

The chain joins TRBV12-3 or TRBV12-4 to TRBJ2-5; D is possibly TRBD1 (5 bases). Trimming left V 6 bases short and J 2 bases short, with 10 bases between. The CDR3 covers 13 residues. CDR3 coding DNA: TGTGCCAGCAGAAGACAGATTCAAGAGACCCAGTACTTC. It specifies CASRRQIQETQYF.

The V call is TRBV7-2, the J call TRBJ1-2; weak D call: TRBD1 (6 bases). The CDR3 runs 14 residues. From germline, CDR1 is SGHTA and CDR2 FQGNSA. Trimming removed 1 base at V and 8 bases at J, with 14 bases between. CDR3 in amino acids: CASSLVGGVLGYTF. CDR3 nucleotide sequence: TGTGCCAGCAGCTTAGTAGGGGGGGTGTTAGGCTACACCTTC.

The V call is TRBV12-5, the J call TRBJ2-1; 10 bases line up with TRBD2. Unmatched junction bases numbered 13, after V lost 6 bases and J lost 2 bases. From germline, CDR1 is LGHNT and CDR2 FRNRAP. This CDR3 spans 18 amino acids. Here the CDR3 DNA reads TGTGCTAGTGGCCGACAGGGGTCTAGCGGGGGAGCCTACAATGAGCAGTTCTTC. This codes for CASGRQGSSGGAYNEQFF. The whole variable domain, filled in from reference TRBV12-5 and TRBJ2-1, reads DARVTQTPRHKVTEMGQEVTMRCQPILGHNTVFWYRQTMMQGLELLAYFRNRAPLDDSGMPKDRFSAEMPDATLATLKIQPSEPRDSAVYFCASGRQGSSGGAYNEQFFGPGTRLTVL.

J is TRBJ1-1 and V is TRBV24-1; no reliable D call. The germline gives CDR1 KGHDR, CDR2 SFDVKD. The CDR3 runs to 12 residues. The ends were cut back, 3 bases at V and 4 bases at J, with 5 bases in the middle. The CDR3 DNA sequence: TGTGCCACCAGTGATCGGGGCACTGAAGCTTTCTTT. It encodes CATSDRGTEAFF.

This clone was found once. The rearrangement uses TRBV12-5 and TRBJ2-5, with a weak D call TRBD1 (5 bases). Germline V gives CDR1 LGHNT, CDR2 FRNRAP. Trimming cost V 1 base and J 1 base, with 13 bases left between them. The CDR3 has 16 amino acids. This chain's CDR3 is CASGLDSQGPQETQYF. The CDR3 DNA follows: TGTGCTAGTGGTTTGGACTCTCAGGGTCCCCAAGAGACCCAGTACTTC.

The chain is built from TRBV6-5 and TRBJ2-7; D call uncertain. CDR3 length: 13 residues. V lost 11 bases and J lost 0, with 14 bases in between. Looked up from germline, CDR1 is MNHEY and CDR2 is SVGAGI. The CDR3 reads CAARPPHSYEQYF. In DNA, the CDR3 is TGTGCCGCGCGGCCACCCCACTCCTACGAGCAGTACTTC.

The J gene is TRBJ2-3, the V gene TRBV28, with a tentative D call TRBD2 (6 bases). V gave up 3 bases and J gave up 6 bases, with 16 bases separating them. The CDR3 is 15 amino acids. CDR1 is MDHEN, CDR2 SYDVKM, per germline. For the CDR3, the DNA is TGTGCCAGCAGTTTTTACGGGAGAGGGGCGGATACGCAGTATTTT. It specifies CASSFYGRGADTQYF.

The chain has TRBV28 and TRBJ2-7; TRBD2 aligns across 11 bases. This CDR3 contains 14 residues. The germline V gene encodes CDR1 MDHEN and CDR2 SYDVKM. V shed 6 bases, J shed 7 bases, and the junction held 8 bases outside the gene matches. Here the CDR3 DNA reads TGTGCCAGCAGACTAGCGGGAGTCGGGGATGAGCAGTACTTC. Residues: CASRLAGVGDEQYF. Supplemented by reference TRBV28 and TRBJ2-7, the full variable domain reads DVKVTQSSRYLVKRTGEKVFLECVQDMDHENMFWYRQDPGLGLRLIYFSYDVKMKEKGDIPEGYSVSREKKERFSLILESASTNQTSMYLCASRLAGVGDEQYFGPGTRLTVT.

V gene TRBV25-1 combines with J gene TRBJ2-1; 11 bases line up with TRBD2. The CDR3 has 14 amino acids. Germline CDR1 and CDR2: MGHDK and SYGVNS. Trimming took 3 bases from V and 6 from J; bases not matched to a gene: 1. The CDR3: CASSDSGRGNEQFF. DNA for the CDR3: TGTGCCAGCAGTGATAGCGGGAGGGGCAATGAGCAGTTCTTC.

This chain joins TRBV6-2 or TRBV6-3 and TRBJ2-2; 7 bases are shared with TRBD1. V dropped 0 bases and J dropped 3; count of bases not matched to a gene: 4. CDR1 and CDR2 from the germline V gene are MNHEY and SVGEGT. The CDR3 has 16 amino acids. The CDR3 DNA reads TGTGCCAGCAGTTACTCCGGGGACAGTTACACCGGGGAGCTGTTTTTT. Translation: CASSYSGDSYTGELFF.

The CDR3 loop is CASSRILAFQETQYF. The CDR3 nucleotides are TGTGCCAGCAGCCGCATACTAGCCTTCCAAGAGACCCAGTACTTC. The chain combines TRBV6-2 or TRBV6-3 with TRBJ2-5, with TRBD2 as a possible D gene (6 bases). The CDR3 totals 15 residues. Germline V gene data show CDR1 as MNHEY and CDR2 as SVGEGT. Trimming left V 6 bases short and J 1 base short, with 15 bases between.

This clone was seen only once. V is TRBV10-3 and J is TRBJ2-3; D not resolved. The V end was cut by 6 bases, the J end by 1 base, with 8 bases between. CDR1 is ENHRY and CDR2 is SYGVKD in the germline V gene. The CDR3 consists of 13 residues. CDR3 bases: TGTGCCATCAGCCAACAAGGCACAGATACGCAGTATTTT. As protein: CAISQQGTDTQYF.

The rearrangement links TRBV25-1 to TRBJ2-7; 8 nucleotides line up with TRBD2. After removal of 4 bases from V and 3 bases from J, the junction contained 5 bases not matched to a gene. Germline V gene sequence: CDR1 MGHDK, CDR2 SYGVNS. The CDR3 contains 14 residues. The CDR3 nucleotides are TGTGCCAGCAGTGCTCCTAGCGGGCTCTACGAGCAGTACTTC. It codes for CASSAPSGLYEQYF.

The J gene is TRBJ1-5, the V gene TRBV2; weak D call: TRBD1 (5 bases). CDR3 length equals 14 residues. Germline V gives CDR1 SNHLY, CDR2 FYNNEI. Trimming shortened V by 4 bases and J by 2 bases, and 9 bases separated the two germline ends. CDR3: CASSGGDRNQPQHF. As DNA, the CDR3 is TGTGCCAGCAGTGGGGGGGACCGCAATCAGCCCCAGCATTTT.

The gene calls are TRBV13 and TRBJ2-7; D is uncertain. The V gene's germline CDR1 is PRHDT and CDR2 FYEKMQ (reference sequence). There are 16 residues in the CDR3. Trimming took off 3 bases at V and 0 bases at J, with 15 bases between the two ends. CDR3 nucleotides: TGTGCCAGCAGCTTTGGAGTTTACGAAAGCTCCTACGAGCAGTACTTC. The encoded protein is CASSFGVYESSYEQYF.

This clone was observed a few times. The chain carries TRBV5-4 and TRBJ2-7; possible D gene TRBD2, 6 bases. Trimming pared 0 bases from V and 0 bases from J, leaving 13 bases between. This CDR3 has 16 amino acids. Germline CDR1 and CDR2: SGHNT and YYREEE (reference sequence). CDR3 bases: TGTGCCAGCAGCTTGGCCGGGGGAGGAGGCTCCTACGAGCAGTACTTC. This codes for CASSLAGGGGSYEQYF.

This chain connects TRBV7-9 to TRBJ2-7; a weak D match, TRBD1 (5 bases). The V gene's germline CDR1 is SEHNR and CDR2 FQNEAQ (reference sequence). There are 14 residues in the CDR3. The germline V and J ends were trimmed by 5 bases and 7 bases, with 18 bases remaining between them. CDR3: CASSPGFSTKEQYF. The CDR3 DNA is TGTGCCAGCAGCCCAGGGTTCTCTACGAAGGAGCAGTACTTC. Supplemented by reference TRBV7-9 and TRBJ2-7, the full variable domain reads DTGVSQNPRHKITKRGQNVTFRCDPISEHNRLYWYRQTLGQGPEFLTYFQNEAQLEKSRLLSDRFSAERPKGSFSTLEIQRTEQGDSAMYLCASSPGFSTKEQYFGPGTRLTVT.

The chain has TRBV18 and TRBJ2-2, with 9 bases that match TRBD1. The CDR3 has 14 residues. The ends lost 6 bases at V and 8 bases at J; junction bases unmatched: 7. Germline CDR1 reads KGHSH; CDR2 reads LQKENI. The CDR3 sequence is CASSGTGFQGELFF. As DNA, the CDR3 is TGTGCCAGCTCGGGGACAGGGTTTCAGGGGGAGCTGTTTTTT. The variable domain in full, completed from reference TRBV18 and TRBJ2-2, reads NAGVMQNPRHLVRRRGQEARLRCSPMKGHSHVYWYRQLPEEGLKFMVYLQKENIIDESGMPKERFSAEFPKEGPSILRIQQVVRGDSAAYFCASSGTGFQGELFFGEGSRLTVL.

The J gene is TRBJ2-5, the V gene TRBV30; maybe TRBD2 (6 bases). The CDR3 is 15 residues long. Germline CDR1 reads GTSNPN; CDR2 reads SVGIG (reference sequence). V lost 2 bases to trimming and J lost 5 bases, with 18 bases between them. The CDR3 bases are TGTGCCTGGAGTTCGGGGGTCGCAAGCAGGGAGACCCAGTACTTC. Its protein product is CAWSSGVASRETQYF.

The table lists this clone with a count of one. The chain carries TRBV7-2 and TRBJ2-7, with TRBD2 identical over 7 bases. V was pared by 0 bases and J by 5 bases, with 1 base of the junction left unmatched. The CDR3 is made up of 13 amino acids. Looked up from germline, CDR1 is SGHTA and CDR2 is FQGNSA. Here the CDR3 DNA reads TGTGCCAGCAGCTTAGCGACTAGCAACGAGCAGTACTTC. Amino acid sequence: CASSLATSNEQYF.

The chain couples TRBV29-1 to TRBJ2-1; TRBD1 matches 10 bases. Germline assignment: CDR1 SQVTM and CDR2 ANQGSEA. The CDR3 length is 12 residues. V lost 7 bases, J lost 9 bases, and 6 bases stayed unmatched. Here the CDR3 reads CSGGGTGAEQFF. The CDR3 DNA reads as TGCAGCGGCGGTGGGACAGGGGCTGAGCAGTTCTTC.

The chain's CDR3 is CASAWTGRYNEQFF. CDR3 nucleotides: TGTGCCAGCGCCTGGACAGGGCGATACAATGAGCAGTTCTTC. The rearrangement joins TRBV25-1 to TRBJ2-1; 8 bases fit TRBD1. The CDR3 is 14 residues long. The germline CDR1 and CDR2 sequences are MGHDK and SYGVNS. Unmatched junction bases numbered 7, after V lost 8 bases and J lost 4 bases.

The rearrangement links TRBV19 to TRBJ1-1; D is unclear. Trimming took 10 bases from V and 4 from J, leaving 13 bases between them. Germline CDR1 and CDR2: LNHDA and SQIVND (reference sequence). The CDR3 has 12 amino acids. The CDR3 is CATRPRGTEAFF. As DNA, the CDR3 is TGTGCCACCCGCCCTCGGGGCACTGAAGCTTTCTTT.